This section outlines one T cell receptor (beta chain) sequence together with its context. What it recognizes is unknown. The data are from a study of cytomegalovirus exposure and HLA in healthy donors. Study conclusions and caveats: A cluster of highly shared sequence variants was likely a sequencing artifact.

PCR primers comprised 60 Vbeta and 13 Jbeta primers. TCRdb's copy holds only in-frame clones and misses some; the assay was immunoSEQ multiplex PCR. Among 95,000 to 150,000 clones, 75% to 90% were seen once, and the ten largest hold approximately 0.24%. These donors, healthy bone marrow donors, were studied. The CDR3 sequence is 19 residues long. Germline loops: CDR1 LGHNA, CDR2 YSLEER. The V gene lost 4 bases and the J gene lost 0 bases, with 21 bases spanning the gap. The clonotype was recovered from a man aged 45-65 years in good health and CMV-seronegative. The chain joins TRBV4-3 to TRBJ1-4; D is perhaps TRBD1 (6 bases). The sample taken for sequencing was PBMCs. This CDR3 reads CASSPLASGTTPTNEKLFF. The CDR3 region has the DNA TGCGCCAGCAGCCCCTTAGCGTCCGGGACAACTCCAACTAATGAAAAACTGTTTTTT.